A selection of T cell receptor beta chains follows, all from one sample in a study of OX40 agonist ivuxolimab in advanced cancers. The data were produced by immunoSEQ multiplex PCR, yet TCRdb's version contains in-frame clones alone and is incomplete. The table has about 56,000 clones, around 86% seen once. Sequences were derived from CD4+ or CD8+ T cells sorted from blood, sampled in a trial of the OX40 agonist ivuxolimab. The source is an adult with an advanced solid tumor such as melanoma, head and neck, liver or kidney cancer. Each CDR3 is given with its conserved first and last residue. A D gene is named only where the DNA matches it firmly. Rows may omit the clone size; those that give it use once, few, many or a size class.

clone size: -
V gene: TRBV19
J gene: TRBJ1-5
D gene: -
CDR3 protein: CASSTPAQYSNQPQHF
CDR3 DNA: TGTGCCAGTAGTACCCCAGCCCAGTATAGCAATCAGCCCCAGCATTTT

clone size: -
V gene: TRBV2
J gene: TRBJ1-2
D gene: -
CDR3 protein: CASSEVPGVGYGYTF
CDR3 DNA: TGTGCCAGCAGTGAAGTTCCAGGGGTGGGCTATGGCTACACCTTC

clone size: few
V gene: TRBV2
J gene: TRBJ2-7
D gene: TRBD1
CDR3 protein: CASVWDSSYEQYF
CDR3 DNA: TGTGCCAGCGTCTGGGACAGCTCCTACGAGCAGTACTTC

clone size: -
V gene: TRBV2
J gene: TRBJ1-3
D gene: -
CDR3 protein: CASRQGNTIYF
CDR3 DNA: TGTGCCAGCAGGCAAGGAAACACCATATATTTT

clone size: -
V gene: TRBV2
J gene: TRBJ1-5
D gene: -
CDR3 protein: CASSRAEGWDGNQPQHF
CDR3 DNA: TGTGCCAGCAGTAGAGCGGAGGGGTGGGATGGCAATCAGCCCCAGCATTTT

clone size: -
V gene: TRBV7-2
J gene: TRBJ1-1
D gene: -
CDR3 protein: CASSQGWEAFF
CDR3 DNA: TGTGCCAGCAGCCAGGGGTGGGAAGCTTTCTTT

clone size: -
V gene: TRBV2
J gene: TRBJ1-1
D gene: -
CDR3 protein: CASSFSRNTEAFF
CDR3 DNA: TGTGCCAGCAGCTTCAGTAGGAACACTGAAGCTTTCTTT

clone size: -
V gene: TRBV6-6
J gene: TRBJ2-7
D gene: -
CDR3 protein: CASRYNRDYEQYF
CDR3 DNA: TGTGCCAGCAGATACAACAGGGACTACGAGCAGTACTTC

clone size: once
V gene: TRBV15
J gene: TRBJ2-7
D gene: TRBD2
CDR3 protein: CATSRADGRAPRPYEQYF
CDR3 DNA: TGTGCCACCAGCAGAGCGGACGGGAGGGCCCCTCGCCCCTACGAGCAGTACTTC

clone size: once
V gene: TRBV19
J gene: TRBJ2-1
D gene: TRBD1
CDR3 protein: CASSIDDRAYNEQFF
CDR3 DNA: TGTGCCAGTAGTATAGATGACAGGGCCTACAATGAGCAGTTCTTC

clone size: once
V gene: TRBV6-1
J gene: TRBJ1-4
D gene: -
CDR3 protein: CASSEQPGSNEKLFF
CDR3 DNA: TGTGCCAGCAGTGAACAGCCAGGGTCAAATGAAAAACTGTTTTTT

clone size: -
V gene: TRBV30
J gene: TRBJ1-6
D gene: -
CDR3 protein: CAWSPPRWEESLHF
CDR3 DNA: TGTGCCTGGAGTCCTCCAAGGTGGGAGGAATCGCTCCACTTT

clone size: -
V gene: TRBV6-6
J gene: TRBJ2-7
D gene: -
CDR3 protein: CASSYSDGYEQYF
CDR3 DNA: TGTGCCAGCAGTTACTCGGACGGCTACGAGCAGTACTTC